A selection of T cell receptor beta chains follows, all from one sample in a study of regulatory dendritic cells for organ transplantation. Antigens of these TCRs are unknown. This table comes from immunoSEQ multiplex PCR, and its TCRdb copy is limited to in-frame clones, with some not included. In the table there are roughly 8,500 clones, 55% to 80% of which are singletons. Input material: memory CD4+ T cells from blood cultured with dendritic cells. These receptors originate from a human donor in good health. Each CDR3 is given with its conserved first and last residue. A D gene is named only where the DNA matches it firmly. Size values are once, few and many counts, or a class for expanded clones, and some rows have none.

v_gene	abundance	j_gene	d_gene	CDR3aa
TRBV2	NA	TRBJ2-4	TRBD1	CASSQGQVDKNIQYF
TRBV6-5	NA	TRBJ1-5	NA	CASSPQTGFNQPQHF
TRBV11-3	NA	TRBJ2-1	TRBD2	CASSPLAGGLGNEQFF
TRBV4-3	NA	TRBJ1-1	NA	CASSPGGPNTEAFF
TRBV7-2	few	TRBJ2-3	NA	CASSLTSLGTDTQYF
TRBV18	NA	TRBJ1-2	TRBD1	CASSPGQGGNYGYTF
TRBV10-3	NA	TRBJ2-5	TRBD2	CAISPSGGLGETQYF
TRBV10-3	NA	TRBJ2-1	TRBD2	CAISPAGTSGDNEQFF
TRBV11-2	NA	TRBJ1-2	TRBD1	CASSPGRTGLNYGYTF
TRBV6-5	NA	TRBJ1-5	TRBD1	CASIWTGYSNQPQHF
TRBV2	few	TRBJ2-7	NA	CASSGLGGLEQYF
TRBV19	NA	TRBJ1-5	NA	CATGPIGSNQPQHF
TRBV5-4	NA	TRBJ1-2	NA	CASSLAQQDYGYTF
TRBV11-3	once	TRBJ2-6	NA	CASSLGLLGSGANVLTF
TRBV4-1	few	TRBJ1-3	NA	CASSPPARVSGNTIYF
TRBV5-1	NA	TRBJ2-5	NA	CASSLGSGTQVGTQYF
TRBV29-1	few	TRBJ1-2	TRBD1	CSVPNGGTGLTHGYTF
TRBV4-1	NA	TRBJ1-5	NA	CASSQVGGSDNQPQHF
TRBV6-6	NA	TRBJ1-2	TRBD1	CASSTGTGQGYTF
TRBV19	NA	TRBJ1-5	TRBD1	CASSIVRRQGDYSNQPQHF
TRBV7-2	NA	TRBJ2-1	NA	CASSRRATGRGNEQFF
TRBV6-5	NA	TRBJ1-1	NA	CASSGRNTEAFF
TRBV7-2	NA	TRBJ2-1	NA	CASSLSHLATNEQFF
TRBV5-1	NA	TRBJ1-1	NA	CASSEDVGQLNTEAFF
TRBV7-9	NA	TRBJ2-2	TRBD1	CASSGATGGFDTGELFF
TRBV6-6	NA	TRBJ2-7	NA	CASRLSGEQYF
TRBV7-6	few	TRBJ1-3	NA	CASSLNPGGGAGNTIYF
TRBV7-2	NA	TRBJ1-2	NA	CASSLGTANYGYTF
TRBV2	NA	TRBJ1-1	NA	CASSEWVRGWNMNTEAFF
TRBV7-8	NA	TRBJ1-5	NA	CASSQISDSYNQPQHF
TRBV7-2	NA	TRBJ1-5	TRBD1	CASSLRARDRNQPQHF
TRBV2	NA	TRBJ2-1	TRBD1	CASIAGQGARGQFF
TRBV7-2	NA	TRBJ2-3	TRBD2	CASSRAPSGGARDTQYF
TRBV27	NA	TRBJ2-7	TRBD1	CASSLRQGDAYEQYF
TRBV19	NA	TRBJ2-7	TRBD1	CASSSRQGVFLYEQYF
TRBV5-1	few	TRBJ2-7	TRBD1	CASRNRGREQYF
TRBV6-1	NA	TRBJ2-3	TRBD2	CASSLQAGGIDTQYF
TRBV5-5	NA	TRBJ2-3	TRBD1	CASSLEGQGADTQYF
TRBV5-8	few	TRBJ1-2	TRBD1	CASSTGAYNYGYTF
TRBV5-6	NA	TRBJ1-1	NA	CASSWGVGSTEAFF